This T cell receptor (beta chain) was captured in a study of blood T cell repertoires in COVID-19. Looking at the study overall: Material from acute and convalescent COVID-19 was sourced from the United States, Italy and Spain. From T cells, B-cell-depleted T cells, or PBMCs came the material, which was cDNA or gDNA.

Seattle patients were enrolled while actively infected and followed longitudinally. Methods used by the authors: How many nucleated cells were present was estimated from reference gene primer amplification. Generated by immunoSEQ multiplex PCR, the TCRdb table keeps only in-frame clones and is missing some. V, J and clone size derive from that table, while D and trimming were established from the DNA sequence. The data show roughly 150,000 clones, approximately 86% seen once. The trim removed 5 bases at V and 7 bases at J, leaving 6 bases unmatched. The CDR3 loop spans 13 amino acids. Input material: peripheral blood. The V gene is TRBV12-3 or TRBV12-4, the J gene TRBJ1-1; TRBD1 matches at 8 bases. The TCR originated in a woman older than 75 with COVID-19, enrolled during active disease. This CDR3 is CASSIQGAVEAFF. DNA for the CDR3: TGTGCCAGCAGTATCCAGGGGGCGGTTGAAGCTTTCTTT.